This T cell receptor beta chain was documented in a study of blood T cells in healthy people across ages. Study-wide results and caveats: A roughly linear fall in TCR beta diversity per million T cells was seen with increasing age.

This CDR3 spans 13 amino acids. Per the germline V gene, CDR1 is LGHDT and CDR2 is YNNKEL (reference sequence). There are many counts of this clonotype. Its antigen is as yet unknown. Sequence at one end of the junction differs from germline and may be a read error. A sample-barcoded 5' primer and a J-beta primer mix were used in a second PCR of roughly 7 to 11 cycles. Each CDR3 protein gets one entry after TCRdb re-called the 5' RACE reads with MiXCR. The sample lists some 900,000 distinct CDR3 sequences, around 46% occurring once. The clonotype originates from a man aged 25 to 40 in good health. The sample taken for sequencing was blood. The gene calls are TRBV3-1 and TRBJ1-5; weak D call: TRBD1 (6 bases). The CDR3 protein is CASSQGGGQPQHF. The CDR3 DNA follows: TGCGCCAGCAGCCAAGGGGGGGGCCAGCCCCAGCATTTT.